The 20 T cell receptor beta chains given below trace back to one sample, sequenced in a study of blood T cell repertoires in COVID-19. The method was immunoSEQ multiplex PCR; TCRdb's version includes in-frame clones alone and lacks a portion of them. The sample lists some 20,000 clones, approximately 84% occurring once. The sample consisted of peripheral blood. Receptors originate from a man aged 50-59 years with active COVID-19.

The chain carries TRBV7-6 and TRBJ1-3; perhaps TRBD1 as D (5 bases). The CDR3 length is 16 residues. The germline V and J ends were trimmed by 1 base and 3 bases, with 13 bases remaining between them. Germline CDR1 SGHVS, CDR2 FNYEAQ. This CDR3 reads CASSLEAPGGGNTIYF. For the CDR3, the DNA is TGTGCCAGCAGCTTAGAGGCGCCCGGGGGTGGAAACACCATATATTTT.

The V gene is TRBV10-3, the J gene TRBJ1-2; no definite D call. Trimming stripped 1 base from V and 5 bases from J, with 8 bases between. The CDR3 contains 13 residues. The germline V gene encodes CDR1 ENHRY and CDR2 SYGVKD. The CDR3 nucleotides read TGTGCCATCAGTGAGTTCGACAATTATGGCTACACCTTC. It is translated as CAISEFDNYGYTF.

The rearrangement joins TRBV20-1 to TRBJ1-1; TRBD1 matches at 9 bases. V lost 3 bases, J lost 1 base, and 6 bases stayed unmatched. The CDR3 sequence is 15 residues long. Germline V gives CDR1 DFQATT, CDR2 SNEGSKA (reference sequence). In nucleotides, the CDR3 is TGCAGTGCTAGTGGGACAGGGATGGGGAACACTGAAGCTTTCTTT. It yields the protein CSASGTGMGNTEAFF.

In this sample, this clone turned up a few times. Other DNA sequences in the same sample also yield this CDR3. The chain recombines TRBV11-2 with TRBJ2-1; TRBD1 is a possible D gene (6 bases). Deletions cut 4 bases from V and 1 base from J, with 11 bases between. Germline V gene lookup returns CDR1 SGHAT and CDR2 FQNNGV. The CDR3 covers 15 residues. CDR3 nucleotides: TGTGCCAGCAGCTCTCTGAGGGGGTCCTACAATGAGCAGTTCTTC. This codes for CASSSLRGSYNEQFF.

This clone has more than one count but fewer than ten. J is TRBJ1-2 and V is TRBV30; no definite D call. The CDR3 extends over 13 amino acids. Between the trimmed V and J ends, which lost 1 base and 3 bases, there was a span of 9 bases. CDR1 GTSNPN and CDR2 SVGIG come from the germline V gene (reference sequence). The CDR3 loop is CAWSAREDYGYTF. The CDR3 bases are TGTGCCTGGAGTGCGAGGGAGGACTATGGCTACACCTTC.

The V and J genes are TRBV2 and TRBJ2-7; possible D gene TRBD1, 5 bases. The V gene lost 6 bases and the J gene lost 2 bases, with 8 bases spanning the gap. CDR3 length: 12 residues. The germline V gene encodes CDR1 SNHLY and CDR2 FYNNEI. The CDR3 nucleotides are TGTGCCAGCAGGACGGACACCTACGAGCAGTACTTC. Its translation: CASRTDTYEQYF.

The CDR3 reads CASTPGGFYYGYTF. CDR3 DNA: TGTGCCAGTACTCCGGGGGGTTTTTACTATGGCTACACCTTC. The chain carries TRBV19 and TRBJ1-2; a possible D gene is TRBD1 (5 bases). Trimming pared 7 bases from V and 3 bases from J, leaving 15 bases between. CDR1 LNHDA and CDR2 SQIVND come from the germline V gene (reference sequence). The CDR3 covers 14 residues.

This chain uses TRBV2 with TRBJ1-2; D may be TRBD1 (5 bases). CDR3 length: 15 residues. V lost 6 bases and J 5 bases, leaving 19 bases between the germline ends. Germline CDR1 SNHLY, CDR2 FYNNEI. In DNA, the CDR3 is TGTGCCAGCAGGAGGGGTGTCCGGGGGGTATATGGCTACACCTTC. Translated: CASRRGVRGVYGYTF.

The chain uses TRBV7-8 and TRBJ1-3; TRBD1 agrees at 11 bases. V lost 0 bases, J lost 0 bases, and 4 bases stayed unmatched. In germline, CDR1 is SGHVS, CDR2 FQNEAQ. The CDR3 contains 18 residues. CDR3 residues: CASSLARGQGVSGNTIYF. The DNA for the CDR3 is TGTGCCAGCAGCTTAGCGAGGGGACAGGGGGTCTCTGGAAACACCATATATTTT.

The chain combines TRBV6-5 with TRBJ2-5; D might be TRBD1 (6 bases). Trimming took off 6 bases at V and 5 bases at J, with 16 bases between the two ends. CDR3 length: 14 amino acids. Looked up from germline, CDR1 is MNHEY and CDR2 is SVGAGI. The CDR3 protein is CASRSRDTWETQYF. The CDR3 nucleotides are TGTGCCAGCAGGTCCCGGGACACTTGGGAGACCCAGTACTTC.

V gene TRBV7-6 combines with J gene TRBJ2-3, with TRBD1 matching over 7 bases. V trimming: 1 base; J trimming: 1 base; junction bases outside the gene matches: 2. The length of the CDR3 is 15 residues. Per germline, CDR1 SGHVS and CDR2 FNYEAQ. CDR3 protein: CASSLVQGRTDTQYF. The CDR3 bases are TGTGCCAGCAGCTTAGTACAGGGGCGCACAGATACGCAGTATTTT.

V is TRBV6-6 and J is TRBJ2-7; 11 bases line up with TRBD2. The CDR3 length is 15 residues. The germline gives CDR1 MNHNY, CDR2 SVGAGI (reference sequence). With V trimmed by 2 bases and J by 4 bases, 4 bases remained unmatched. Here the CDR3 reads CASSYLAGGPYEQYF. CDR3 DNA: TGTGCCAGCAGTTACCTAGCGGGGGGCCCGTACGAGCAGTACTTC.

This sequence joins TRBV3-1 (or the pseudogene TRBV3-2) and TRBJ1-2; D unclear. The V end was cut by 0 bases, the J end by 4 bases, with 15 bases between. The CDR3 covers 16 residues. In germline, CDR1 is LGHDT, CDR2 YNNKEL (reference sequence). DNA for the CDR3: TGTGCCAGCAGCCAAGAAGGAGGGATTGTTGGCTATGGCTACACCTTC. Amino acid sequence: CASSQEGGIVGYGYTF.

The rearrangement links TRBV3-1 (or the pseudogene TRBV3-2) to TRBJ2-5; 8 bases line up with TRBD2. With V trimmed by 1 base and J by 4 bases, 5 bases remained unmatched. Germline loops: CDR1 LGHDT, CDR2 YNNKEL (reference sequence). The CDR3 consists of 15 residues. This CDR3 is CASSQGGTRRETQYF. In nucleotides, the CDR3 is TGTGCCAGCAGCCAAGGGGGGACTAGGAGAGAGACCCAGTACTTC.

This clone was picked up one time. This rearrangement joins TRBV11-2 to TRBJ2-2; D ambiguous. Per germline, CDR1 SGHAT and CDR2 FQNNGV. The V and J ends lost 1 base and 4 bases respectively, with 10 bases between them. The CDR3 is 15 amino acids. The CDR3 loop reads CASSLVSPGTGELFF. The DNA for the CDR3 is TGTGCCAGCAGCTTAGTCTCCCCGGGCACCGGGGAGCTGTTTTTT.

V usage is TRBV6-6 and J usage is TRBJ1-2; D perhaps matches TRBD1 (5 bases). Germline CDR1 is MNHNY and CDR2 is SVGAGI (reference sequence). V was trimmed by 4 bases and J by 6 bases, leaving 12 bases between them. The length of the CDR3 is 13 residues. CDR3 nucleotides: TGTGCCAGCAGTTGGAGGGACCGAAATGGCTACACCTTC. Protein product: CASSWRDRNGYTF.

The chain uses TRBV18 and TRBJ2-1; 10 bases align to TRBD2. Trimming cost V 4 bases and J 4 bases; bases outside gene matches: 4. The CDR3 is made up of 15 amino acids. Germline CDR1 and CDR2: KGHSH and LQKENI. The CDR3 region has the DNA TGTGCCAGCTCACTAGCGGGGGGCGCGTACAATGAGCAGTTCTTC. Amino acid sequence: CASSLAGGAYNEQFF.

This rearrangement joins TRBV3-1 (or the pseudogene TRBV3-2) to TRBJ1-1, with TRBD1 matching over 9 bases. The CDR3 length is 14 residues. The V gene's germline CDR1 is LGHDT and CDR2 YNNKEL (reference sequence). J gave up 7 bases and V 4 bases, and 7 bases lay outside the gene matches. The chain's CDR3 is CASSLTWDRVEAFF. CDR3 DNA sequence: TGTGCCAGCAGCCTAACCTGGGACAGGGTTGAAGCTTTCTTT.

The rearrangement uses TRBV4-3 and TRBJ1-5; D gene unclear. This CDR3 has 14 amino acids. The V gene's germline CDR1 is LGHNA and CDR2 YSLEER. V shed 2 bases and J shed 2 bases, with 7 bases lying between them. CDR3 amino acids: CASSQFTGNQPQHF. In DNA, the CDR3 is TGCGCCAGCAGCCAATTTACAGGCAATCAGCCCCAGCATTTT.

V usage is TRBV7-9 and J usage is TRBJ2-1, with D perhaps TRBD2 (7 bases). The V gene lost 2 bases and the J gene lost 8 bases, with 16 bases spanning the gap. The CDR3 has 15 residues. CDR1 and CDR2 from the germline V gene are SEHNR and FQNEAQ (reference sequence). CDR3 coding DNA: TGTGCCAGCAGCTTATTCCGTGAAGGGGGGGATGAGCAGTTCTTC. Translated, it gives CASSLFREGGDEQFF.